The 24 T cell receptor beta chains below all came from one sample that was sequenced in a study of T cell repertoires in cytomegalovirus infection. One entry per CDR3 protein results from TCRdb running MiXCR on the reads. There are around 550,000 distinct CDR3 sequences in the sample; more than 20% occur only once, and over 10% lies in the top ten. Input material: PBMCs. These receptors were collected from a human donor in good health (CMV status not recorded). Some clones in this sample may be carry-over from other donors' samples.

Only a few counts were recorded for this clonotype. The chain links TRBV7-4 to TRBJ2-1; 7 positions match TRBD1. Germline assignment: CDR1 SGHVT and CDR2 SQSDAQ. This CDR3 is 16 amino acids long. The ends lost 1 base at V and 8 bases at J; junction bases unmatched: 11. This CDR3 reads CASSLGPDRAEDEQFF. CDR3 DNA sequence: TGTGCCAGCAGCTTAGGCCCCGACAGGGCGGAGGATGAGCAGTTCTTC.

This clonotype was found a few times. CDR3 sequence reads: CASSASGGQHF. In nucleotides, the CDR3 is TGTGCCAGCAGCGCCTCAGGGGGCCAGCATTTT. This chain uses TRBV7-9 with TRBJ1-5, with 7 bases matching TRBD1. Trimming took 5 bases from V and 12 from J; bases not matched to a gene: 4. Germline assignment: CDR1 SEHNR and CDR2 FQNEAQ (reference sequence). This CDR3 has 11 amino acids.

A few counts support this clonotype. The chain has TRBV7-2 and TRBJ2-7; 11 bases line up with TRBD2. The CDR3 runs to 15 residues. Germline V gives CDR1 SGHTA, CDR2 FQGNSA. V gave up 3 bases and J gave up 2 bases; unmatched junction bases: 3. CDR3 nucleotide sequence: TGTGCCAGCAGCTTGACTAGCGGGGAGGCCTACGAGCAGTACGTC. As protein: CASSLTSGEAYEQYV.

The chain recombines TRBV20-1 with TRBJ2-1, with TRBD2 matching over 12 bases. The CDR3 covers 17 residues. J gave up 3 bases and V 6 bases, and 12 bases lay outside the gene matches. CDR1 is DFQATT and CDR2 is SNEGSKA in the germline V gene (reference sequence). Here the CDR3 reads CSATTSGRGLYYNEQFF. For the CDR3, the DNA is TGCAGTGCCACGACTAGCGGGAGAGGTTTATACTACAATGAGCAGTTCTTC.

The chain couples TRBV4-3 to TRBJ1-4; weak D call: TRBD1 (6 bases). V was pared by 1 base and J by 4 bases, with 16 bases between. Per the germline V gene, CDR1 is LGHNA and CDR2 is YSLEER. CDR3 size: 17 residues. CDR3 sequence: CASSQVPLRGVNEKLFF. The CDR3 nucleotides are TGCGCCAGCAGCCAAGTTCCGTTGAGGGGGGTTAATGAAAAACTGTTTTTT.

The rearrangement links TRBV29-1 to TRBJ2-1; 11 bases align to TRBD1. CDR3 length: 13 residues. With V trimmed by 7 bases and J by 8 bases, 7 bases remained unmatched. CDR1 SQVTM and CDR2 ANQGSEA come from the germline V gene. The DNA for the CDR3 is TGCAGCGGACGGACAGGGGGCAGGGATGAGCAGTTCTTC. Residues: CSGRTGGRDEQFF.

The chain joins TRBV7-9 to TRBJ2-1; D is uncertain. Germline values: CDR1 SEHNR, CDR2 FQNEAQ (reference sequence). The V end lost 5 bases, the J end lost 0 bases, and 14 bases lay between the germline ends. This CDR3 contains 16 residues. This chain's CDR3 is CASSPEALLSYNEQFF. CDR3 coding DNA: TGTGCCAGCAGCCCCGAAGCCCTCCTCTCCTACAATGAGCAGTTCTTC.

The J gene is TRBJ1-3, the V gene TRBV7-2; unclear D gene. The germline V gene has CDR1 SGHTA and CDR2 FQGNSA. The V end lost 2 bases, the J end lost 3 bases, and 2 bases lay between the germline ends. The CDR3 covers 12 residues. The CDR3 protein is CASSLFGNTIYF. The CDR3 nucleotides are TGTGCCAGCAGCTTATTTGGAAACACCATATATTTT.

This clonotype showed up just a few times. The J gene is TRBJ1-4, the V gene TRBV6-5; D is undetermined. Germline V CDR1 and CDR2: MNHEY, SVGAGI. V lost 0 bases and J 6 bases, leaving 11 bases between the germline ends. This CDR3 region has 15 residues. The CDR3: CASSYSQWADEKLFF. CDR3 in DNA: TGTGCCAGCAGTTACTCACAGTGGGCCGATGAAAAACTGTTTTTT.

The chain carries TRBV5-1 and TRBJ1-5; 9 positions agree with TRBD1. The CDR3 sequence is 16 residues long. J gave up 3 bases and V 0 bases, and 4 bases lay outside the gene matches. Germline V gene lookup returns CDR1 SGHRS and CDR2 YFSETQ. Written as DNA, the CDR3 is TGCGCCAGCAGCTTGGGGGACAGGGCTTCCAATCAGCCCCAGCATTTT. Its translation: CASSLGDRASNQPQHF.

The CDR3 protein is CAISESSGTSGRNVQYF. The CDR3 DNA sequence: TGTGCCATCAGTGAGTCAAGTGGAACTAGCGGGAGAAATGTGCAGTACTTC. The chain recombines TRBV10-3 with TRBJ2-7, with 11 nucleotides matching TRBD2. The CDR3 runs to 17 residues. Germline values: CDR1 ENHRY, CDR2 SYGVKD. J gave up 9 bases and V 0 bases, and 13 bases lay outside the gene matches.

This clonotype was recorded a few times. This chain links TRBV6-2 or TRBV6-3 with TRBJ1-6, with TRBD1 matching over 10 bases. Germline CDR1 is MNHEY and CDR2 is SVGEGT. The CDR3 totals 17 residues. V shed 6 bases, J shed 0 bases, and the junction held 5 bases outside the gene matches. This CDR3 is CASRFGQGVSYNSPLHF. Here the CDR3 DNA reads TGTGCCAGCAGATTCGGACAGGGGGTCTCCTATAATTCACCCCTCCACTTT.

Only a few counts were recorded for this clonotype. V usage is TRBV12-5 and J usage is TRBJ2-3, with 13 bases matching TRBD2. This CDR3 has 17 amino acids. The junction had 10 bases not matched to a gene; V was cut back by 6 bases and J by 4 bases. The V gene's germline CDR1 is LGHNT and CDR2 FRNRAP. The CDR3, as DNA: TGTGCTAGTGGAAGACAGACTAGCGGGAGGAGGGCAGATACGCAGTATTTT. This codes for CASGRQTSGRRADTQYF. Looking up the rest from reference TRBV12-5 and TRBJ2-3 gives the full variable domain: DARVTQTPRHKVTEMGQEVTMRCQPILGHNTVFWYRQTMMQGLELLAYFRNRAPLDDSGMPKDRFSAEMPDATLATLKIQPSEPRDSAVYFCASGRQTSGRRADTQYFGPGTRLTVL.

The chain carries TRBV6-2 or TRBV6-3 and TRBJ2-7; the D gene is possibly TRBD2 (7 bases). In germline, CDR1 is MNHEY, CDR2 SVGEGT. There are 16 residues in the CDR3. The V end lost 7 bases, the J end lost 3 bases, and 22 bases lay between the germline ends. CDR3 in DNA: TGTGCCAGCACTACCGGAGGGGGGGAGGGCCTCTACGAGCAGTACTTC. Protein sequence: CASTTGGGEGLYEQYF.

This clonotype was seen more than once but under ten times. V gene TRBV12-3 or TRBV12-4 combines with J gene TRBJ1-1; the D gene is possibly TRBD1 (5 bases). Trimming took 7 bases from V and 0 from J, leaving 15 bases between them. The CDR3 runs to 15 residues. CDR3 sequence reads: CASNHRDAMNTEAFF. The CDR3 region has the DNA TGTGCCAGCAATCACCGGGACGCGATGAACACTGAAGCTTTCTTT.

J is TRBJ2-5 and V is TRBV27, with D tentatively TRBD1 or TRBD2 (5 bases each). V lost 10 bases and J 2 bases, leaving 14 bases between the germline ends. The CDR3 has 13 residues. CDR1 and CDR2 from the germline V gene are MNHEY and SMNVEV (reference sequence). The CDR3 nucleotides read TGTGCCACCCGGGACGGTAAACAAGAGACCCAGTACTTC. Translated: CATRDGKQETQYF.

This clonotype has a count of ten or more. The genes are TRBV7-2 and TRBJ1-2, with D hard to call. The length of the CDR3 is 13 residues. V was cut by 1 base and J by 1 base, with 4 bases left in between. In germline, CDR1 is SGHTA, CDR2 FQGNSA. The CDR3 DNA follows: TGTGCCAGCAGCTTAGGGGTTAACTATGGCTACACCTTC. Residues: CASSLGVNYGYTF. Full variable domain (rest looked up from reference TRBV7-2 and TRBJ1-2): GAGVSQSPSNKVTEKGKDVELRCDPISGHTALYWYRQSLGQGLEFLIYFQGNSAPDKSGLPSDRFSAERTGGSVSTLTIQRTQQEDSAVYLCASSLGVNYGYTFGSGTRLTVV.

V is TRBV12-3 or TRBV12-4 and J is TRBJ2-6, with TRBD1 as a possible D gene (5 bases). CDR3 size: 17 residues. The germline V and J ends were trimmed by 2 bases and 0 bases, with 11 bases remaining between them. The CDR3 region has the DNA TGTGCCAGCAGTTTAAGGGGTCTGAGCTCTGGGGCCAACGTCCTGACTTTC. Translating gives CASSLRGLSSGANVLTF.

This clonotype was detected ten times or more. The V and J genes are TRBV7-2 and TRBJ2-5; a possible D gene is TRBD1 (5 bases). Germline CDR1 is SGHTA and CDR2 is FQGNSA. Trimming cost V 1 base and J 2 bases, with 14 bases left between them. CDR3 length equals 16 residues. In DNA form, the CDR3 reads TGTGCCAGCAGCTTAGTATGGCAGGGTAGTCAAGAGACCCAGTACTTC. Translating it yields CASSLVWQGSQETQYF.

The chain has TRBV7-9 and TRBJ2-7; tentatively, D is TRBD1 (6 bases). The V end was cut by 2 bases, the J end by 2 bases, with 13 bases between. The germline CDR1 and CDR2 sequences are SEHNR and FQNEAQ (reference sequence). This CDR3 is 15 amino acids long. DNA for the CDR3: TGTGCCAGCAGCTTATGGCAGGGGCCAACCTACGAGCAGTACTTC. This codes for CASSLWQGPTYEQYF.

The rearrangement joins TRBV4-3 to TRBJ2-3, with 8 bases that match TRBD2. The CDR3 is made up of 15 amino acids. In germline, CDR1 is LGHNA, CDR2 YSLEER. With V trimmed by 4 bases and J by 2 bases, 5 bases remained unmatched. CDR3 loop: CASSPTSDDTDTQYF. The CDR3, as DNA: TGCGCCAGCAGCCCGACTAGCGACGACACAGATACGCAGTATTTT.

The CDR3: CASSQGEAGVYEQYF. The CDR3 DNA sequence: TGCGCCAGCAGCCAGGGGGAGGCGGGGGTGTACGAGCAGTACTTC. The chain couples TRBV4-3 to TRBJ2-7; 7 bases are shared with TRBD2. Germline V lookup: CDR1 LGHNA, CDR2 YSLEER. V lost 3 bases, J lost 4 bases, and 9 bases stayed unmatched. This CDR3 comprises 15 residues.

The CDR3 nucleotides are TGTGCCAGCAGCGCCCCGGGACTAGCGGCCGACACCGGGGAGCTGTTTTTT. Translation gives CASSAPGLAADTGELFF. This chain uses TRBV6-2 or TRBV6-3 with TRBJ2-2; 11 nucleotides line up with TRBD2. Germline CDR1 MNHEY, CDR2 SVGEGT. The CDR3 runs 17 residues. Trimming cost V 6 bases and J 3 bases; bases outside gene matches: 9.

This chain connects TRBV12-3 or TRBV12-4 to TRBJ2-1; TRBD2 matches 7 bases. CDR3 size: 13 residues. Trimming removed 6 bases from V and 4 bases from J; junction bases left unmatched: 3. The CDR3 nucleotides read TGTGCCAGCAGACCGGGACTATACAATGAGCAGTTCTTC. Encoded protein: CASRPGLYNEQFF.